This T cell receptor beta chain was recovered during a study of T cells after yellow fever vaccination (dated by TCRdb to about 2019). About the study as a whole: Libraries from fractions with low cell numbers were prepared with the SMART-Seq v4 Ultra Low Input RNA kit. To follow T-cell clones before and after primary and booster YFV17D yellow fever vaccination, bulk TCR alpha and beta repertoires were sequenced over time. Two healthy male donors, one aged 18 to 30 and one aged 30 to 39 years, were included in the cohort. Blood samples were taken at several timepoints before and after primary and secondary immunization, and bulk PBMC replicates and cell subsets were isolated. On the study overall, not on this receptor specifically: Because abundant contaminating clonotypes from the bulk population could be contained in FACS-sorted repertoires, computational filtering was required. Most clones expanded after primary vaccination were re-detected after the booster (around 96% of CD4 and 80% to 90% of CD8), suggesting broad memory maintenance. The study included only two donors, which limits how far the findings can be generalized. A small share of clonotypes occurred in both CD4 and CD8 compartments, likely arising from convergent recombination. The secondary T-cell response was found to be weaker but faster than the primary response, with a peak reached on day 5 rather than on day 15.

The treatment or condition label of this sample denotes: live attenuated yellow fever vaccine strain. PBMCs were isolated from peripheral blood using a standard Ficoll-Paque protocol. CD4 and CD8 T-cell fractions were isolated with Dynabeads CD4 and CD8 positive selection kits. RNA was extracted with TriZol from bulk PBMCs, CD4 and CD8 fractions, and dextramer-positive and dextramer-negative fractions. TCR cDNA was synthesized by 5'RACE template switching, through which a universal primer site and unique molecular identifiers were introduced. Priming of cDNA synthesis was performed from both the TCR alpha and TCR beta constant segments. Libraries were amplified in two PCR steps, with sample barcodes and sequencing adapters added in the second step. Libraries were sequenced on Illumina HiSeq 2500 (2x100 bp) or NovaSeq (2x150 bp). In the paper's pipeline: MIGEC handled demultiplexing of reads and collapsing into UMI consensus sequences, while MiXCR performed V(D)J alignment. Clonotypes responding to the vaccine were identified with edgeR on replicate PBMC samples, with the criteria of FDR below 0.01 and a log2 fold change above 5 up to day 15. Bulk clonotypes were assigned CD4 or CD8 identity according to which sequenced CD4 or CD8 repertoire held them at higher abundance. TCRdb reran the public reads through fastp at Q25 and MiXCR, keeping productive beta chains. Each CDR3 protein gets just one entry, which takes the most common genes and DNA from the rows behind it. The V and J calls and clone size come from TCRdb's table, not from the authors' own analysis. This sample holds under 250,000 distinct CDR3 sequences; 6% to 7.5% were observed only once. Roughly 0.9% of the sample belongs to the ten largest clones.

The CDR3 has 13 amino acids, counting the end cysteine and phenylalanine. This entry keeps only the CDR3 DNA: 39 bases, framed from base 1. Based on the germline V gene (reference sequence), the CDR1 and CDR2 sequences are SEHNR and FQNEAQ. V is reduced by 2 bases and J by 5 bases, leaving a spacing of 8 bases between them. This clonotype was detected only a few times. The specificity of this receptor is unknown. Qualities for individual bases were not recorded, and no much larger clone is one base off. The chain is assembled from TRBV7-9 and TRBJ2-3, with the D segment identity uncertain. This clonotype was sampled from a man aged 30 to 39 who received the YFV17D yellow fever vaccine. The specimen comprised CD4+ T cells sorted from PBMCs, sampled 15 days after the yellow fever booster vaccination. The CDR3 region has the sequence CASSLKGIDTQYF. The nucleotide sequence reads as follows: TGTGCCAGCAGCTTAAAGGGAATAGATACGCAGTATTTT.